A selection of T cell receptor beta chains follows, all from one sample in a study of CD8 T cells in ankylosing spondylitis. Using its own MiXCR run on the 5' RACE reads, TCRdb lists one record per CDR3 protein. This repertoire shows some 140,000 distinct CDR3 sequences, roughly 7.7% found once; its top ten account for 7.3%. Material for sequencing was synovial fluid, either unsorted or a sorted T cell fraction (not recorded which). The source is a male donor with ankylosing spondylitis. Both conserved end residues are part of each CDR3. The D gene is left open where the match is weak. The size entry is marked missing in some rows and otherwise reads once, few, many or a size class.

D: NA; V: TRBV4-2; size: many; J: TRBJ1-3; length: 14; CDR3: CASSHQENGNTIYF; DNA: TGTGCCAGCAGCCACCAGGAAAATGGAAACACCATATATTTT
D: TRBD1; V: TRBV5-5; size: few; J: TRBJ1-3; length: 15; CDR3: CASSKLTGSGNTIYF; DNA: TGTGCCAGCAGCAAACTGACAGGGTCAGGAAACACCATATATTTT
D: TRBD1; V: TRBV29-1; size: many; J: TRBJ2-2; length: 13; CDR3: CSGTGYSTGELFF; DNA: TGCAGTGGGACAGGGTATTCCACCGGGGAGCTGTTTTTT
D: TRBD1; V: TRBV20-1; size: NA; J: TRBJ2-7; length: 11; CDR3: CSGQDHYEQYF; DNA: TGCAGCGGACAGGATCACTACGAGCAGTACTTC
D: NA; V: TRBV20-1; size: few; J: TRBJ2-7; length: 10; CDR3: CSASFTQQYF; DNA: TGCAGTGCTAGTTTCACCCAGCAGTACTTC
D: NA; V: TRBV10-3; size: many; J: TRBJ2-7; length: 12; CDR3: CAISKQAAEQYF; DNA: TGTGCCATCAGTAAACAGGCTGCCGAGCAGTACTTC
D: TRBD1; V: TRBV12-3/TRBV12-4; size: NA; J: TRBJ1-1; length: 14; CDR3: CASRGQGVYTEAFF; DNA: TGTGCCAGCAGGGGACAGGGGGTGTACACTGAAGCTTTCTTT
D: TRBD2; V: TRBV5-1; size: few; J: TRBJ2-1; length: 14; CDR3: CASRLAGVNNEQFF; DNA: TGCGCCAGCCGACTAGCGGGAGTTAACAATGAGCAGTTCTTC
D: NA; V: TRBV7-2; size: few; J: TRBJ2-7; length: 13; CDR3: CASGKQVSGEQYF; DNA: TGTGCCAGCGGAAAACAGGTGTCGGGCGAGCAGTACTTC
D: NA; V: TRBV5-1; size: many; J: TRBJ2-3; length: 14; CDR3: CASSLGSYTDTQYF; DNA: TGCGCCAGCAGCTTGGGCTCCTACACAGATACGCAGTATTTT
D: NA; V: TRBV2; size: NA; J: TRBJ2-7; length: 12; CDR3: CASKDQSYEQYF; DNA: TGTGCCAGCAAGGACCAGTCCTACGAGCAGTACTTC
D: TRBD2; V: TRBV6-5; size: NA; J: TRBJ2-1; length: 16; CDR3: CASSYSWTSLIGEQFF; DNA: TGTGCCAGCAGTTACTCATGGACTAGCCTCATTGGTGAGCAGTTCTTC
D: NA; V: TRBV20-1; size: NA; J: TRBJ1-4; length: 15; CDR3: CSAGLGDATNEKLFF; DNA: TGCAGTGCGGGGTTGGGGGATGCAACTAATGAAAAACTGTTTTTT
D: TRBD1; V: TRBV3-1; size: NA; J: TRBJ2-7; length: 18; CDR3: CASSQLGTGIYRWSEQYF; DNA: TGTGCCAGCAGCCAACTCGGGACAGGGATTTATCGGTGGAGCGAGCAGTACTTC
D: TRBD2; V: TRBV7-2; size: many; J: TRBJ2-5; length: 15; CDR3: CASSFVAGGQETQYF; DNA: TGTGCCAGCAGTTTTGTTGCCGGGGGGCAAGAGACCCAGTACTTC
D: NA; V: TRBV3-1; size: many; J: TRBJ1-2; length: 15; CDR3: CASSQVWGSVYGYTF; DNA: TGTGCCAGCAGCCAAGTCTGGGGGAGCGTCTATGGCTACACCTTC
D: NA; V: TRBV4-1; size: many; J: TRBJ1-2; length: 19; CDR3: CASSQDSATGHAVAYGYTF; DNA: TGCGCCAGCAGCCAAGATTCGGCCACAGGACACGCCGTTGCGTATGGCTACACCTTC
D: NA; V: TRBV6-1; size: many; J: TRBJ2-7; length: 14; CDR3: CASTPPPNSYEQYF; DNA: TGTGCCAGCACCCCCCCTCCAAACTCCTACGAGCAGTACTTC
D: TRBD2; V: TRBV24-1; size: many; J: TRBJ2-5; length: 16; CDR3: CATSDRFGGSIETQYF; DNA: TGTGCCACCAGTGACCGCTTTGGCGGGAGTATTGAGACCCAGTACTTC
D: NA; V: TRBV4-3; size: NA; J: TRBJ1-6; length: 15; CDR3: CASSQEEGQNSPLHF; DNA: TGCGCCAGCAGCCAAGAAGAGGGGCAAAATTCACCCCTCCACTTT
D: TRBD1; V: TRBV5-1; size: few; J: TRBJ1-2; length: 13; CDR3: CASSLEQGHGYTF; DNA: TGCGCCAGCAGCTTGGAACAGGGGCATGGCTACACCTTC
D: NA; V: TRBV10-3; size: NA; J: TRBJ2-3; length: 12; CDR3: CAIGTGTDTQYF; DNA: TGTGCCATCGGGACTGGCACAGATACGCAGTATTTT
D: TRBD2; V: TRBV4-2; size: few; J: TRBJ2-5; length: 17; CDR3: CASSQGAGVDRRETQYF; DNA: TGTGCCAGCAGCCAAGGAGCGGGAGTTGATCGGCGAGAGACCCAGTACTTC
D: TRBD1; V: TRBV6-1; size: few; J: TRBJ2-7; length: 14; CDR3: CASSSPGTGHRQYF; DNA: TGTGCCAGCAGCAGTCCCGGGACAGGACATAGGCAGTACTTC
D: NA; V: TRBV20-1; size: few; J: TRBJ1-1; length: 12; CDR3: CSAWTDLTEAFF; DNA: TGCAGTGCCTGGACAGACCTCACTGAAGCTTTCTTT
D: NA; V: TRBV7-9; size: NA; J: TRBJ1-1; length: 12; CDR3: CASSLRGGEAFF; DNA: TGTGCCAGCAGCTTGCGCGGAGGTGAAGCTTTCTTT
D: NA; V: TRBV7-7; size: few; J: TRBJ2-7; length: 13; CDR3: CASSLRRDNEQYF; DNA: TGTGCTAGCAGCTTGAGAAGGGACAACGAGCAGTACTTC
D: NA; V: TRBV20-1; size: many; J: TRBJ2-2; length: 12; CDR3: CSARERSGELFF; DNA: TGCAGTGCTAGAGAGCGGAGCGGGGAGCTGTTTTTT
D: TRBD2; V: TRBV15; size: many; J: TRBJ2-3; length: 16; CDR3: CATSRALAGKGNTQYF; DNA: TGTGCCACCAGCAGAGCCCTAGCGGGGAAGGGCAATACGCAGTATTTT
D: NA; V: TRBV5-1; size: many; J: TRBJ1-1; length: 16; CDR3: CASSPNPPGLNTEAFF; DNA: TGCGCCAGCAGCCCTAACCCCCCGGGACTAAACACTGAAGCTTTCTTT
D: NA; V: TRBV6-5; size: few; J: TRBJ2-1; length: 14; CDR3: CASSYGRSGNEQFF; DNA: TGTGCCAGCAGTTACGGGCGGAGCGGTAATGAGCAGTTCTTC
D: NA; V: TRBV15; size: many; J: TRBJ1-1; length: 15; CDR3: CATSRDMNRNTEAFF; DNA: TGTGCCACCAGCAGAGATATGAATAGAAACACTGAAGCTTTCTTT
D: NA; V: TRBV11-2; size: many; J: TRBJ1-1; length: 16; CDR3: CASSLVVGRLNTEAFF; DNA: TGTGCCAGCAGCTTAGTTGTGGGCAGATTGAACACTGAAGCTTTCTTT
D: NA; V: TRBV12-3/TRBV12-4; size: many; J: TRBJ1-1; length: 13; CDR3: CASIDGPPGEAFF; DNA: TGTGCCAGCATCGACGGACCTCCCGGGGAAGCTTTCTTT
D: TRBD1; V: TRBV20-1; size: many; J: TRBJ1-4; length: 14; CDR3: CSAIDRQGDEKLFF; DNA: TGCAGTGCCATCGATCGACAGGGTGATGAAAAACTGTTTTTT
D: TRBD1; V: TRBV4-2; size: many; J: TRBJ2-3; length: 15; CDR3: CASSPRQGHKDTQYF; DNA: TGTGCCAGCAGCCCCAGACAGGGGCATAAAGATACGCAGTATTTT
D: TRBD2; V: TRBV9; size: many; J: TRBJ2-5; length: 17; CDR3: CASSVGSSGGQRETQYF; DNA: TGTGCCAGCAGCGTAGGGTCTAGCGGGGGGCAAAGAGAGACCCAGTACTTC
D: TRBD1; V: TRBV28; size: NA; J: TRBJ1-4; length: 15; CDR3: CASSPQGSTNEKLFF; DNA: TGTGCCAGCAGTCCACAGGGGTCCACTAATGAAAAACTGTTTTTT
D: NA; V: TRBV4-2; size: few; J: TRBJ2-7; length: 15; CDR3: CASSPSRTDSYEQYF; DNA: TGTGCCAGCAGCCCAAGCCGGACAGATTCCTACGAGCAGTACTTC
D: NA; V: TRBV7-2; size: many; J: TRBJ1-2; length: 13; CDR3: CASSQTLDFGYTF; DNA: TGTGCCAGCAGCCAAACGTTGGACTTTGGCTACACCTTC
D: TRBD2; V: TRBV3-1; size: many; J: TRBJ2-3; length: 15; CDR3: CASSSWSGGGDTQYF; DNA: TGTGCCAGCAGCTCGTGGAGCGGGGGGGGGGATACGCAGTATTTT
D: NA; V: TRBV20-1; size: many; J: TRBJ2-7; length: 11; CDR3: CSARSSYEQYF; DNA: TGCAGTGCTAGAAGCTCCTACGAGCAGTACTTC
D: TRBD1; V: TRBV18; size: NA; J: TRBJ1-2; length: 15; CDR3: CASSYQQGANYGYTF; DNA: TGTGCCAGCTCTTACCAGCAGGGGGCCAACTATGGCTACACCTTC
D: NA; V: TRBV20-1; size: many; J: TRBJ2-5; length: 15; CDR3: CSARDWRAIEETQYF; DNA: TGCAGTGCTAGAGATTGGAGGGCGATCGAGGAGACCCAGTACTTC
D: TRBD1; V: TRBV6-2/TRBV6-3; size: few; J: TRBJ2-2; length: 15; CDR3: CASIIGGDGTGELFF; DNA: TGTGCCAGCATTATAGGGGGCGACGGCACCGGGGAGCTGTTTTTT
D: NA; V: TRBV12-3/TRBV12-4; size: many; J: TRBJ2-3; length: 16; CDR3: CASTPVERGGTDTQYF; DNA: TGTGCCAGCACCCCCGTTGAGAGGGGCGGGACAGATACGCAGTATTTT
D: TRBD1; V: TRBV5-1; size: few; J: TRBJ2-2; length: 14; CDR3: CASSDRQGAGELFF; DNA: TGCGCCAGCAGCGATCGACAGGGGGCCGGGGAGCTGTTTTTT
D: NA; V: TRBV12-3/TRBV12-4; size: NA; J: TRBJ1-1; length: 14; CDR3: CASSFWGASTEAFF; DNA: TGTGCCAGCAGTTTCTGGGGGGCTTCCACTGAAGCTTTCTTT
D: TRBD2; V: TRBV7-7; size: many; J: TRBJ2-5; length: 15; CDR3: CASSFGTSGIETQYF; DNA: TGTGCTAGTTCATTCGGGACTAGCGGGATAGAGACCCAGTACTTC
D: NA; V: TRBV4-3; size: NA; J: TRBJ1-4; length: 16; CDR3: CASSQGISRRNEKLFF; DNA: TGCGCCAGCAGCCAAGGAATCTCCAGGAGAAATGAAAAACTGTTTTTT
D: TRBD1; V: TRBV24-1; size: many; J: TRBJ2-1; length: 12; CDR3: CATGTAYNEQFF; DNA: TGTGCCACCGGGACAGCCTACAATGAGCAGTTCTTC
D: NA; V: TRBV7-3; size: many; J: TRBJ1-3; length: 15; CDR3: CASSPRGGAGNTIYF; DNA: TGTGCCAGCAGCCCCAGAGGGGGGGCTGGAAACACCATATATTTT
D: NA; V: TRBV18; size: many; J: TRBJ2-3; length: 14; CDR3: CASSPSAFADTQYF; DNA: TGTGCCAGCTCACCTTCTGCGTTCGCAGATACGCAGTATTTT
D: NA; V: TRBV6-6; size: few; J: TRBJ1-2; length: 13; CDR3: CASSPPRVGGYTF; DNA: TGTGCCAGCAGTCCCCCCAGGGTTGGGGGCTACACCTTC
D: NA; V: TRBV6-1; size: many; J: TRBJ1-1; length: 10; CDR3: CASSEPGAFF; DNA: TGTGCCAGCAGTGAACCGGGGGCTTTCTTT
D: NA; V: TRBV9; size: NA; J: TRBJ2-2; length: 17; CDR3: CASSPGGQGGNTGELFF; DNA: TGTGCCAGCTCCCCGGGGGGCCAGGGGGGAAACACCGGGGAGCTGTTTTTT
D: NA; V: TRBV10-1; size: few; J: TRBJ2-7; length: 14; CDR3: CASSDGTQPYEQYF; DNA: TGCGCCAGCAGTGACGGGACCCAGCCCTACGAGCAGTACTTC
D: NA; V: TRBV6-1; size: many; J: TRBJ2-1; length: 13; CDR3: CASRLGVFNEQFF; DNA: TGTGCCAGCAGACTAGGTGTATTCAATGAGCAGTTCTTC